This T cell receptor beta chain originates from a study of OX40 agonist ivuxolimab in advanced cancers. Overall study context: Patients took ivuxolimab, an agonistic anti-OX40 (CD134) antibody. Overall study results and limits: CD8+ T cells were the subset that, on average, had more expanded clones than CD4+.

With regard to this clone: Its antigen is not identified.

The repertoire was sequenced with immunoSEQ multiplex PCR; TCRdb's copy has only in-frame clones and lacks some. Found here are about 60,000 clones, roughly four fifths of them singletons; the top ten hold around 1%. Autoimmune disease history or systemic immunosuppression meant exclusion. Trimming removed 8 bases at V and 3 bases at J, with 10 bases between. The CDR3 contains 12 residues. Germline V gene data show CDR1 as MNHNS and CDR2 as SASEGT. Sample: CD4+ or CD8+ T cells sorted from blood, taken in a trial of the OX40 agonist ivuxolimab. The sequence came from an adult with an advanced solid tumor such as melanoma, head and neck, liver or kidney cancer. The chain uses TRBV6-1 and TRBJ1-1; perhaps TRBD1 as D (6 bases). The CDR3 DNA is TGTGCCAGCCTCACAGGGTACACTGAAGCTTTCTTT. This translates into CASLTGYTEAFF.